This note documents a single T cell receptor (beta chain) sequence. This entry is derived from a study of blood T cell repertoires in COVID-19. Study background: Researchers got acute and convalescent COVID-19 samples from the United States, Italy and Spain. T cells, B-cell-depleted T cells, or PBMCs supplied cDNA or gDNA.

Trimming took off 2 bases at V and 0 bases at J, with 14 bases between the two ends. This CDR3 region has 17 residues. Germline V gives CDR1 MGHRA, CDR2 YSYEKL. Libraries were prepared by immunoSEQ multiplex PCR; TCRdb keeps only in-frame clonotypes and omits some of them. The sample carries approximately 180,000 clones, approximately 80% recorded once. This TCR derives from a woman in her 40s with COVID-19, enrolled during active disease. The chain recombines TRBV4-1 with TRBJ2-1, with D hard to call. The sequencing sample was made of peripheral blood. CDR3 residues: CASSQRAPVSSYNEQFF. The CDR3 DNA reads TGCGCCAGCAGCCAAAGAGCCCCTGTGAGCTCCTACAATGAGCAGTTCTTC.